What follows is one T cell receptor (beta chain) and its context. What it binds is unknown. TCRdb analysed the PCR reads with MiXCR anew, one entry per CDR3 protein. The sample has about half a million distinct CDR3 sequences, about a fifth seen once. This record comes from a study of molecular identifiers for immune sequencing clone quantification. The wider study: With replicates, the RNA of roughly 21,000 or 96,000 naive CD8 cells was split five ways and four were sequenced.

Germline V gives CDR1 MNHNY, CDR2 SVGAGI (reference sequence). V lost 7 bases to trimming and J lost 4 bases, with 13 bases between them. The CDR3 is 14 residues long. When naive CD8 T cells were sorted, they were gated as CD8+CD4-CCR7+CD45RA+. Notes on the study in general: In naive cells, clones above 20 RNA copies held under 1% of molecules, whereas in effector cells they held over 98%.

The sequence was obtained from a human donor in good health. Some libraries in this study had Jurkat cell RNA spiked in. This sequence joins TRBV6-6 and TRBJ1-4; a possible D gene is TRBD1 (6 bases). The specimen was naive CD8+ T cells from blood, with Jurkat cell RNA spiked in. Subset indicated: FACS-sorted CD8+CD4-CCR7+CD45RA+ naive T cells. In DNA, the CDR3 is TGTGCCAGCATCAACAGGGAGAGTAATGAAAAACTGTTTTTT. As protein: CASINRESNEKLFF.